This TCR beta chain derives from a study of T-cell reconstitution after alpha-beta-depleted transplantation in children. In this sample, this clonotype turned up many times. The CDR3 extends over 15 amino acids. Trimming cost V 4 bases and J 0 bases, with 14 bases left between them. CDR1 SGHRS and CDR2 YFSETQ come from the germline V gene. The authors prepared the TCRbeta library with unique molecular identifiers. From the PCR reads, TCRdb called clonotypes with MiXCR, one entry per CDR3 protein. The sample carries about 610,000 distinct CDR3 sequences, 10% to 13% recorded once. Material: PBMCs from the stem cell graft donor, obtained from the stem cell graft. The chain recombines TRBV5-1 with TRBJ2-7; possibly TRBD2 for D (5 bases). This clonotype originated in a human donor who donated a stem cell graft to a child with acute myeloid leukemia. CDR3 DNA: TGCGCCAGCAGCCTTACTAGTCAGTACTCCTACGAGCAGTACTTC. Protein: CASSLTSQYSYEQYF.